The clone carrying this T cell receptor beta chain was picked up one time. The entry originates in a study of T-cell reconstitution after alpha-beta-depleted transplantation in children. The V and J ends lost 6 bases and 4 bases respectively, with 16 bases between them. The CDR3 sequence is 15 residues long. CDR1 MNHNS and CDR2 SASEGT come from the germline V gene. Library preparation (for TCRbeta) was performed with unique molecular identifiers. TCRdb passed the PCR reads through MiXCR, listing each CDR3 protein once. The repertoire holds 440,000 or so distinct CDR3 sequences, approximately 41% seen once, with approximately 30% in the top ten.

The specimen comprised PBMCs, sampled before TCRalphabeta/CD19-depleted stem cell transplant. This TCR came from a girl aged 2 to 9 with aplastic anemia, due to receive a stem cell transplant. The rearrangement joins TRBV6-1 to TRBJ2-1; D tentatively fits TRBD1 or TRBD2 (6 bases each). CDR3 bases: TGTGCCAGCAGCGACCGGGGGCACAGTTACAATGAGCAGTTCTTC. Its protein product is CASSDRGHSYNEQFF.